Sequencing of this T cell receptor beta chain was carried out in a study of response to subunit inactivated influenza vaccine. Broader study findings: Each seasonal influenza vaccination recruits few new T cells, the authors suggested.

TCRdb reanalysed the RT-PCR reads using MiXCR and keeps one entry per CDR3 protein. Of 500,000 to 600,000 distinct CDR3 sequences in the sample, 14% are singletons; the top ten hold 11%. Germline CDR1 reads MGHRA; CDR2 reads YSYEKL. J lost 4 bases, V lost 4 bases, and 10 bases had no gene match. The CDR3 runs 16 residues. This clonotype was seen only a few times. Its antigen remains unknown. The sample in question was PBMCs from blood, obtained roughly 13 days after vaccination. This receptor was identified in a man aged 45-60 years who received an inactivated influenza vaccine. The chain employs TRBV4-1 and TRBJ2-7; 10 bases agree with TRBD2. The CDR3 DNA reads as TGCGCCAGCAGCCCTTTCTTAGCGGGGGGAACATACGAGCAGTACTTC. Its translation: CASSPFLAGGTYEQYF.